This T cell receptor (beta chain) appears in the sequencing data of a study of cytomegalovirus exposure and HLA in healthy donors. Study-wide results and caveats: In vitro confirmation showed a few CMV-associated chains to be CMV antigen specific. In a later analysis, around 18,000 TCR beta sequences were associated with HLA alleles at 0.05 false discovery rate.

A multiplex PCR was run with 60 Vbeta primers and 13 Jbeta primers. Clones were read by immunoSEQ multiplex PCR, and TCRdb kept only the in-frame ones, dropping some. The table includes about 130,000 clones, over 60% detected once. Trimming cost V 2 bases and J 7 bases, with 15 bases left between them. The CDR3 runs to 14 residues. CDR1 is LNHDA, CDR2 SQIVND, per germline (reference sequence). Concerning this clone: As yet, its antigen is unknown.

Sequenced input: PBMCs. The chain employs TRBV19 and TRBJ2-7, with D perhaps matching TRBD2 (5 bases). This clonotype was sampled from a man between 60 and 75 years old in good health and CMV-seropositive. Here the CDR3 reads CASSIKRNGVEQYF. In DNA form, the CDR3 reads TGTGCCAGTAGTATAAAACGGAACGGGGTAGAGCAGTACTTC.